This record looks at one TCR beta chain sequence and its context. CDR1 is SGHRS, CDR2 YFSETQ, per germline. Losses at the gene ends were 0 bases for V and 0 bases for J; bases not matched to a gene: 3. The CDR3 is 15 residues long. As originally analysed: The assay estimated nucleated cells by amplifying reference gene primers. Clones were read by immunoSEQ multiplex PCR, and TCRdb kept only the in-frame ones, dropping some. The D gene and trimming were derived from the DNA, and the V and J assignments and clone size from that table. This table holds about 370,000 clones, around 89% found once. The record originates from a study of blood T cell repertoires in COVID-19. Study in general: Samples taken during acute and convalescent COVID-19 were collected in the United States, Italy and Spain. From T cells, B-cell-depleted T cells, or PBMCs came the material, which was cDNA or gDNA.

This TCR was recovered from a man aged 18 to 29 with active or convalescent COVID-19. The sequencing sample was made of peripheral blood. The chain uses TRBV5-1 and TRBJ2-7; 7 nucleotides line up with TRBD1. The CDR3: CASSLDGTVSYEQYF. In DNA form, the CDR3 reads TGCGCCAGCAGCTTGGACGGGACAGTCTCCTACGAGCAGTACTTC.